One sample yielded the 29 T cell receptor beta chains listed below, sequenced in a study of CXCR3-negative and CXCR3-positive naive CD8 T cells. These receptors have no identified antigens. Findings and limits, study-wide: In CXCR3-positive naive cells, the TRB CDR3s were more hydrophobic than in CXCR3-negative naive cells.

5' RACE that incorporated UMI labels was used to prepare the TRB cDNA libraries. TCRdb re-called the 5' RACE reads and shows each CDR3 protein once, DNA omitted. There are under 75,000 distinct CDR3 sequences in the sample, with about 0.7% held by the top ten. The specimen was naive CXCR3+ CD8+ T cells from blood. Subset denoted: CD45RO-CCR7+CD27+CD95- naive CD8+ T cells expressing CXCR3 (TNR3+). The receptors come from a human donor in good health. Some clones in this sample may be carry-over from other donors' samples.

CDR3: CASRSPGQVNYGYTF. The rearrangement uses TRBV27 and TRBJ1-2; TCRdb's D gene call, TRBD1, goes unchecked for lack of DNA. There are 15 residues in the CDR3. Germline lookup yields CDR1 MNHEY and CDR2 SMNVEV (reference sequence).

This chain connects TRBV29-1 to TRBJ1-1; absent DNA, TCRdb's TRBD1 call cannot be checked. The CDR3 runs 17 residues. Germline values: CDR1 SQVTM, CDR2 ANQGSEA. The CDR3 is CSVDATSLQGADTEAFF. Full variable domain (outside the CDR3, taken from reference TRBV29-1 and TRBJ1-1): SAVISQKPSRDICQRGTSLTIQCQVDSQVTMMFWYRQQPGQSLTLIATANQGSEATYESGFVIDKFPISRPNLTFSTLTVSNMSPEDSSIYLCSVDATSLQGADTEAFFGQGTRLTVV.

The chain's CDR3 is CASSPGEGAPDTQYF. The chain uses TRBV5-1 and TRBJ2-3; the D gene TCRdb calls, TRBD1, cannot be checked with no DNA. CDR1 and CDR2 (germline): SGHRS, YFSETQ. CDR3 length equals 15 residues.

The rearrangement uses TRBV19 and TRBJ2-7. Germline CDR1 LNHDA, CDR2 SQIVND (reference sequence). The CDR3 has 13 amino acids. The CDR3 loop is CASSHGVGYEQYF. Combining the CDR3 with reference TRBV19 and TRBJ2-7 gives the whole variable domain DGGITQSPKYLFRKEGQNVTLSCEQNLNHDAMYWYRQDPGQGLRLIYYSQIVNDFQKGDIAEGYSVSREKKESFPLTVTSAQKNPTAFYLCASSHGVGYEQYFGPGTRLTVT.

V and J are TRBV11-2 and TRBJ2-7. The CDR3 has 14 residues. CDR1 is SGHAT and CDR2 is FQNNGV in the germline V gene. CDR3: CASSLDLVIYEQYF.

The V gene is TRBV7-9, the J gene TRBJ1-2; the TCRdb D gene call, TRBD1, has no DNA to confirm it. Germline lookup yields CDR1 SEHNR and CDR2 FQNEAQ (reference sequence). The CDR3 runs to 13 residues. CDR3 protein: CASSLTGGTGYTF. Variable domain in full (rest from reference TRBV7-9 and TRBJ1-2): DTGVSQNPRHKITKRGQNVTFRCDPISEHNRLYWYRQTLGQGPEFLTYFQNEAQLEKSRLLSDRFSAERPKGSFSTLEIQRTEQGDSAMYLCASSLTGGTGYTFGSGTRLTVV.

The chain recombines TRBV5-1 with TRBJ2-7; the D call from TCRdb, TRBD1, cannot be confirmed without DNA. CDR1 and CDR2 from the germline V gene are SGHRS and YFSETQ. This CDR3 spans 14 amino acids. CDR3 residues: CASSLAGTGHEQYF. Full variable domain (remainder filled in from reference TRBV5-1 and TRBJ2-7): KAGVTQTPRYLIKTRGQQVTLSCSPISGHRSVSWYQQTPGQGLQFLFEYFSETQRNKGNFPGRFSGRQFSNSRSEMNVSTLELGDSALYLCASSLAGTGHEQYFGPGTRLTVT.

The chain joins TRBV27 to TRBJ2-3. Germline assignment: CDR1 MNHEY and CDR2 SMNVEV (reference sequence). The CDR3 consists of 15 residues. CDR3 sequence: CASGRLVLGTDTQYF.

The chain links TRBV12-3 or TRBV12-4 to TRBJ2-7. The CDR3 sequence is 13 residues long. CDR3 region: CASSFSESYEQYF.

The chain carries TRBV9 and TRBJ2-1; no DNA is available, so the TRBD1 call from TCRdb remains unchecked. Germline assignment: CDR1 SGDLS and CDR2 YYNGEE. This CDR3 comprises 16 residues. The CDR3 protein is CASSVLTGVSYNEQFF. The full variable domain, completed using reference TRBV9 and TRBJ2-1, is DSGVTQTPKHLITATGQRVTLRCSPRSGDLSVYWYQQSLDQGLQFLIQYYNGEERAKGNILERFSAQQFPDLHSELNLSSLELGDSALYFCASSVLTGVSYNEQFFGPGTRLTVL.

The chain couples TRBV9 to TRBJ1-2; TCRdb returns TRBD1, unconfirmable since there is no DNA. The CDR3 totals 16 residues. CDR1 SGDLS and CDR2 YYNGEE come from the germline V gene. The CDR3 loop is CASSVSGTGAFYGYTF.

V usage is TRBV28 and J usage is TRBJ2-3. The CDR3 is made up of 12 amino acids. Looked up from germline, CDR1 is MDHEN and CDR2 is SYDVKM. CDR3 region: CASSAYTDTQYF.

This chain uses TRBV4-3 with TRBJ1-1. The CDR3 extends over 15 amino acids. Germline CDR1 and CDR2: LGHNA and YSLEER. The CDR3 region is CASSQDYVERTEAFF.

CDR3 sequence: CASSPTRQGLNGYTF. This chain uses TRBV4-3 with TRBJ1-2; TCRdb gives TRBD1 as the D gene, but with no DNA this cannot be confirmed. This CDR3 comprises 15 residues. Per the germline V gene, CDR1 is LGHNA and CDR2 is YSLEER.

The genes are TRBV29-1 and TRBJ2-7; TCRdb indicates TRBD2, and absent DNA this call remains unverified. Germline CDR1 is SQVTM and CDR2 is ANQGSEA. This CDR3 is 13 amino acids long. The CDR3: CSVLGEASYEQYF.

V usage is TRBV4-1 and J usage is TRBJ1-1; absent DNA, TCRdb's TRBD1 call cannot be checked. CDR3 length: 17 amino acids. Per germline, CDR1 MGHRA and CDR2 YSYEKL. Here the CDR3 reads CASSHGPGTVMNTEAFF.

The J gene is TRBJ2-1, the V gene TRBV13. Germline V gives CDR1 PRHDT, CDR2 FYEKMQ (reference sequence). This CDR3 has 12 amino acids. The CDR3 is CASSLGLNEQFF.

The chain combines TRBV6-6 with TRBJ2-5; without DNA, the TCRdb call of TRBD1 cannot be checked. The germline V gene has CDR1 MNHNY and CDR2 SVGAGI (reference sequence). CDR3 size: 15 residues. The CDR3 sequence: CASSYVQGRKETQYF.

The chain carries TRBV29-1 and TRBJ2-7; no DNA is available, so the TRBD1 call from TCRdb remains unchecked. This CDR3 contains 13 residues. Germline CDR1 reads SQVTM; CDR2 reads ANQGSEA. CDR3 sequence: CSVEKGGLYEQYF.

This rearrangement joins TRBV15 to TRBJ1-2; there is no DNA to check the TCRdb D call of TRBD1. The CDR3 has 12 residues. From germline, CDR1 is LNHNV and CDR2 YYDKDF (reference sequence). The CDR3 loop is CASRGADYGYTF.

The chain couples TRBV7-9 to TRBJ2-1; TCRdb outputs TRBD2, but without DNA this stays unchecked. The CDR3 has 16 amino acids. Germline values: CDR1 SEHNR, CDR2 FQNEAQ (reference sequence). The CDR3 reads CASSFKLAGAYNEQFF.

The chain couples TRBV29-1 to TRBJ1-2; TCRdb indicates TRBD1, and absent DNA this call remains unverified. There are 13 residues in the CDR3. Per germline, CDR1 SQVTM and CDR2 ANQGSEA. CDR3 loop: CSAQGTFNYGYTF. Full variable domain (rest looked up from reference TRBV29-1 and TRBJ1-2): SAVISQKPSRDICQRGTSLTIQCQVDSQVTMMFWYRQQPGQSLTLIATANQGSEATYESGFVIDKFPISRPNLTFSTLTVSNMSPEDSSIYLCSAQGTFNYGYTFGSGTRLTVV.

CDR3 protein: CASSLSAPALNTEAFF. The rearrangement links TRBV6-6 to TRBJ1-1; lacking DNA, the TRBD1 call made by TCRdb goes unchecked. CDR3 length: 16 amino acids. Germline assignment: CDR1 MNHNY and CDR2 SVGAGI (reference sequence).

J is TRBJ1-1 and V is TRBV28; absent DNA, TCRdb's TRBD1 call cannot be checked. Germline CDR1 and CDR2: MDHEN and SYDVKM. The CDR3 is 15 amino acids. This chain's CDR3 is CASSLWTGLGTEAFF.

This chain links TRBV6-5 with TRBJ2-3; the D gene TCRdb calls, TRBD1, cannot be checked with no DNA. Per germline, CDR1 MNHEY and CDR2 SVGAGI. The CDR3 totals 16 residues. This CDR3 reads CASSPGTLFPTDTQYF.

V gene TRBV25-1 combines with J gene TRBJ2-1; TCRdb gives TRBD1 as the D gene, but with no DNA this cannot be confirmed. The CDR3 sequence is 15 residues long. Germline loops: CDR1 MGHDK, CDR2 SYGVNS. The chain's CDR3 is CASSERAGTYNEQFF. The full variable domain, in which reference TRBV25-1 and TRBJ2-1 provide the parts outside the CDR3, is EADIYQTPRYLVIGTGKKITLECSQTMGHDKMYWYQQDPGMELHLIHYSYGVNSTEKGDLSSESTVSRIRTEHFPLTLESARPSHTSQYLCASSERAGTYNEQFFGPGTRLTVL.

CDR3 protein: CASLGGHEQYF. The chain recombines TRBV2 with TRBJ2-7; TCRdb indicates TRBD1, and absent DNA this call remains unverified. The germline V gene has CDR1 SNHLY and CDR2 FYNNEI. This CDR3 spans 11 amino acids.

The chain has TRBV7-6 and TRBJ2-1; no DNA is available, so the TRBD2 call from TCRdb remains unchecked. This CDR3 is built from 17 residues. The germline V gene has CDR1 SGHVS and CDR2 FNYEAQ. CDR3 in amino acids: CASSQTSGGENYNEQFF. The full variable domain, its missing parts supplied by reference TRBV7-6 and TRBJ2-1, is GAGVSQSPRYKVTKRGQDVALRCDPISGHVSLYWYRQALGQGPEFLTYFNYEAQQDKSGLPNDRFSAERPEGSISTLTIQRTEQRDSAMYRCASSQTSGGENYNEQFFGPGTRLTVL.

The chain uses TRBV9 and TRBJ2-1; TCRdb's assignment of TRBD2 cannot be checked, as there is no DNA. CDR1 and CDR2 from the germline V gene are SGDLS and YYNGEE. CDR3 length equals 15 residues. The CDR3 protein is CASSVEDYSYNEQFF.